The 13 T cell receptor beta chains reported below all come from one sample, sequenced in a study of CD8 T cells in ankylosing spondylitis. TCRdb re-called the 5' RACE reads through MiXCR, storing one row per CDR3 protein. The data hold about 36,000 distinct CDR3 sequences, with 8% to 13% observed a single time. Sample: synovial fluid, either unsorted or a sorted T cell fraction (not recorded which). The receptors were gathered from a male donor with ankylosing spondylitis.

The chain uses TRBV6-1 and TRBJ2-1; 7 nucleotides line up with TRBD2. The J segment lost 6 bases and the V segment lost 5 bases, leaving 4 bases of the junction unmatched. The CDR3 has 13 residues. Germline V gives CDR1 MNHNS, CDR2 SASEGT. As DNA, the CDR3 is TGTGCCAGCAGTAGCGGGACCTTCAATGAGCAGTTCTTC. It codes for CASSSGTFNEQFF.

The chain links TRBV10-3 to TRBJ2-3, with TRBD2 identical over 7 bases. CDR1 ENHRY and CDR2 SYGVKD come from the germline V gene. This CDR3 comprises 15 residues. V was clipped by 4 bases and J by 4 bases; unmatched bases: 8. The CDR3 spells CAISATQGGADTQYF. In DNA form, the CDR3 reads TGTGCCATCAGTGCTACTCAGGGAGGGGCAGATACGCAGTATTTT.

This clonotype showed up just a few times. The chain links TRBV7-2 to TRBJ2-3; TRBD1 matches 9 bases. Germline V gene sequence: CDR1 SGHTA, CDR2 FQGNSA. This CDR3 has 16 amino acids. Trimming cost V 3 bases and J 7 bases; bases outside gene matches: 11. This CDR3 reads CASSFLADRGLNTQYF. CDR3 nucleotide sequence: TGTGCCAGCAGCTTTCTAGCGGACAGGGGCCTGAATACGCAGTATTTT.

This clonotype has at least ten counts. The chain joins TRBV11-2 to TRBJ2-7; 9 bases fit TRBD1. The CDR3 is made up of 14 amino acids. Germline V gives CDR1 SGHAT, CDR2 FQNNGV. V was pared by 3 bases and J by 3 bases, with 3 bases of the junction left unmatched. The CDR3 sequence: CASSFGTGNYEQYF. The CDR3 coding sequence is TGTGCCAGCAGCTTCGGGACAGGGAACTACGAGCAGTACTTC.

In this sample, this clonotype turned up a few times. The rearrangement uses TRBV7-3 and TRBJ2-7; 11 bases align to TRBD2. CDR1 is SGHTA and CDR2 is FQGTGA in the germline V gene. The CDR3 contains 18 residues. V dropped 1 base and J dropped 3; count of bases not matched to a gene: 11. CDR3 bases: TGTGCCAGCAGCTTAAGAGGGAAGAGTAGCGGGAGGGGCTACGAGCAGTACTTC. This translates into CASSLRGKSSGRGYEQYF.

The V gene is TRBV27, the J gene TRBJ2-1, with 13 bases lining up with TRBD2. The length of the CDR3 is 17 residues. CDR1 and CDR2 (germline): MNHEY, SMNVEV (reference sequence). The V and J ends lost 0 bases and 9 bases, in that order; junction bases with no gene match: 8. CDR3: CASSLSVGTSGTGEQFF. As DNA, the CDR3 is TGTGCCAGCAGTTTATCGGTTGGGACTAGCGGGACGGGTGAGCAGTTCTTC.

This clonotype has a count of ten or more. J is TRBJ2-7 and V is TRBV21-1. TRBV21-1 has pseudogene status. The CDR3 spans 10 residues. Here the CDR3 reads CASRGDEQYF. DNA of the CDR3: TGTGCCAGCAGGGGTGACGAGCAGTACTTC.

This clonotype occurred many times. This rearrangement joins TRBV5-1 to TRBJ2-7, with D perhaps assigned TRBD1 or TRBD2 (5 bases each). Trimming removed 4 bases from V and 0 bases from J, with 11 bases in between. The CDR3 is 14 residues long. Germline V CDR1 and CDR2: SGHRS, YFSETQ. The CDR3, as DNA: TGCGCCAGCAGCCCAGCAGGGAGCTCCTACGAGCAGTACTTC. This gives the protein CASSPAGSSYEQYF.

This clonotype was seen ten or more times. The V call is TRBV5-5, the J call TRBJ1-4; D is undetermined. V lost 1 base to trimming and J lost 8 bases, with 12 bases between them. The CDR3 spans 14 residues. Germline CDR1 SGHKS, CDR2 YYEKEE (reference sequence). CDR3 DNA: TGTGCCAGCAGCTTGCTTAGAGGCGGGGAAAAACTGTTTTTT. It translates to CASSLLRGGEKLFF. Combining the CDR3 with reference TRBV5-5 and TRBJ1-4 gives the whole variable domain DAGVTQSPTHLIKTRGQQVTLRCSPISGHKSVSWYQQVLGQGPQFIFQYYEKEERGRGNFPDRFSARQFPNYSSELNVNALLLGDSALYLCASSLLRGGEKLFFGSGTQLSVL.

The chain combines TRBV29-1 with TRBJ2-3, with D perhaps being TRBD1 or TRBD2 (7 bases each). The CDR3 sequence is 13 residues long. V lost 8 bases and J 5 bases, leaving 17 bases between the germline ends. CDR1 and CDR2 (germline): SQVTM, ANQGSEA. Written as DNA, the CDR3 is TGCAGCCTTGCCAGGGGGGAGGGAGATACGCAGTATTTT. Translated: CSLARGEGDTQYF.

V gene TRBV7-8 combines with J gene TRBJ1-1; D might be TRBD1 (5 bases). The CDR3 runs to 15 residues. The germline CDR1 and CDR2 sequences are SGHVS and FQNEAQ. Trimming shortened V by 5 bases and J by 5 bases, and 18 bases separated the two germline ends. The CDR3 DNA reads as TGTGCCAGCAGCACCGGCGGGGGTAGAGGTACTGAAGCTTTCTTT. Its translation is CASSTGGGRGTEAFF.

This clonotype came up a few times. This chain connects TRBV11-1 to TRBJ2-3; weak D call: TRBD1 (6 bases). V lost 5 bases and J 5 bases, leaving 26 bases between the germline ends. The CDR3 spans 18 residues. Looked up from germline, CDR1 is SGHAT and CDR2 is FQDESV (reference sequence). In DNA, the CDR3 is TGTGCCAGCAGCCCCCCCCGAGCAGGGGCCAGACACAGAGATACGCAGTATTTT. Translation gives CASSPPRAGARHRDTQYF.

This clonotype was counted ten times or more. V is TRBV25-1 and J is TRBJ1-1; 10 bases fit TRBD1. The CDR3 extends over 15 amino acids. Trimming cost V 4 bases and J 4 bases; bases outside gene matches: 6. Germline V gives CDR1 MGHDK, CDR2 SYGVNS. The CDR3 sequence: CASSAGQGTSTEAFF. In DNA form, the CDR3 reads TGTGCCAGCAGTGCGGGACAGGGGACGAGCACTGAAGCTTTCTTT.